This T cell receptor (beta chain) came from a study of shared clonotypes between healthy human individuals. Worth noting for this clone: One end of the junction fails to match germline, which may point to a read error.

Using immunoSEQ multiplex PCR, the repertoire was profiled, and TCRdb retains in-frame clones only, with some absent. This table holds some 2,500,000 clones, about nine tenths found once. The V gene's germline CDR1 is SGHNT and CDR2 YYREEE (reference sequence). CDR3 size: 9 residues. The material sequenced was naive CD4+ T cells from PBMCs. Subset indicated: CD45RA+ positively selected. The source is a man aged 18-30 years in good health. Some clones in this sample may be carry-over from other donors' samples. V is TRBV5-4 and J is TRBJ2-1; unclear D gene. This chain's CDR3 is CASRPSDLF. CDR3 in DNA: TGTGCCAGCAGGCCCTCTGACCTCTTC.